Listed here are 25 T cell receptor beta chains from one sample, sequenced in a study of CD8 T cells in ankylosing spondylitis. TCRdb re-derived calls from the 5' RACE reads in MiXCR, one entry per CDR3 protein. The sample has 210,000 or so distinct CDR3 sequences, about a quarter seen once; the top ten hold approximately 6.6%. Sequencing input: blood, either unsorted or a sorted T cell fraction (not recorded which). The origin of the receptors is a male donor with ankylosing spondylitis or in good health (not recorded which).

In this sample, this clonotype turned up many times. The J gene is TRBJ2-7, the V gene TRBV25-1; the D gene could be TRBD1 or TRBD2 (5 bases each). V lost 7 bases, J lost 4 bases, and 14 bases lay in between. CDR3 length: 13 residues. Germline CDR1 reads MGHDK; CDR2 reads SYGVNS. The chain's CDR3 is CASTRDRAYEQYF. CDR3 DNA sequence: TGTGCCAGCACCCGGGACCGGGCATACGAGCAGTACTTC.

The chain's CDR3 is CASSLVDSNEQYF. Written as DNA, the CDR3 is TGCGCCAGCAGCTTGGTGGACAGCAACGAGCAGTACTTC. V usage is TRBV5-1 and J usage is TRBJ2-7, with a weak D call TRBD1 (6 bases). Trimming shortened V by 0 bases and J by 5 bases, and 9 bases separated the two germline ends. The CDR3 is made up of 13 amino acids. CDR1 and CDR2 from the germline V gene are SGHRS and YFSETQ.

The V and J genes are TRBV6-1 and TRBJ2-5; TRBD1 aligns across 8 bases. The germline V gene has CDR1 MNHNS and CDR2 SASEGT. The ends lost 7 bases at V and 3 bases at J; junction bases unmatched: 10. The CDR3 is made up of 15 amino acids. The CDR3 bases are TGTGCCAGCACGCGAGGACAGGGATTAAAAGAGACCCAGTACTTC. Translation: CASTRGQGLKETQYF.

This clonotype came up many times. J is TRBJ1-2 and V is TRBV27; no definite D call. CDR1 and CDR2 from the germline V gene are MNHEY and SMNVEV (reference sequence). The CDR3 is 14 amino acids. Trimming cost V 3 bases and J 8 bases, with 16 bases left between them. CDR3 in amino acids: CASSFGSGAGGYTF. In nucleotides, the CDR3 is TGTGCCAGCAGTTTTGGTTCAGGCGCTGGAGGCTACACCTTC.

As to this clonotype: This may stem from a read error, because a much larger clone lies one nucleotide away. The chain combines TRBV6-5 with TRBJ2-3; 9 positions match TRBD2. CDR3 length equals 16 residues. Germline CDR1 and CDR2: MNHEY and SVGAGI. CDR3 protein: CASSYLAGVRTDTHYF. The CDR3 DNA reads TGTGCCAGCAGTTACTTAGCGGGAGTCCGCACAGATACGCATTATTTT.

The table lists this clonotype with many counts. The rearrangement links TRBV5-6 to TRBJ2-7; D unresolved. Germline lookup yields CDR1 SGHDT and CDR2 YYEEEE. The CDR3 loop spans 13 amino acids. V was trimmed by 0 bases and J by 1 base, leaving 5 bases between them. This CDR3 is CASSLAVSYEQYF. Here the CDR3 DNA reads TGTGCCAGCAGCTTGGCGGTTTCCTACGAGCAGTACTTC.

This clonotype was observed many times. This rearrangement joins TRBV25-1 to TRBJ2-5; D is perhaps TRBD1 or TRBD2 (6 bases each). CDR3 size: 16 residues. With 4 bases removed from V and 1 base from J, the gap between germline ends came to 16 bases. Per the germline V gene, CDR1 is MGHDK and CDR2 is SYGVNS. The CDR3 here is CASSAGRTAFQETQYF. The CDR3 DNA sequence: TGTGCCAGCAGTGCAGGGAGGACAGCCTTCCAAGAGACCCAGTACTTC.

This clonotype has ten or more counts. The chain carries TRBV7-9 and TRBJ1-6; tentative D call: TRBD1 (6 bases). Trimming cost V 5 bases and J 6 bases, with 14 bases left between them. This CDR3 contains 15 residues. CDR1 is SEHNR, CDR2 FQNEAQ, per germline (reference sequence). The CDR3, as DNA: TGTGCCAGCAGCCCTTCAGGGGCCGTTAATTCACCCCTCCACTTT. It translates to CASSPSGAVNSPLHF. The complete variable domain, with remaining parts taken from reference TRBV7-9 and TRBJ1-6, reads DTGVSQNPRHKITKRGQNVTFRCDPISEHNRLYWYRQTLGQGPEFLTYFQNEAQLEKSRLLSDRFSAERPKGSFSTLEIQRTEQGDSAMYLCASSPSGAVNSPLHFGNGTRLTVT.

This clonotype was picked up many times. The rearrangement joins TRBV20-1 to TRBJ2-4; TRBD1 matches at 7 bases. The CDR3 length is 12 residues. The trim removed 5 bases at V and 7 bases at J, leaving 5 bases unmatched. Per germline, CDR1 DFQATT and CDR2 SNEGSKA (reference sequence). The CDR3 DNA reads TGCAGTGCTGAGACAGGGCAGAACATTCAGTACTTC. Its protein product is CSAETGQNIQYF.

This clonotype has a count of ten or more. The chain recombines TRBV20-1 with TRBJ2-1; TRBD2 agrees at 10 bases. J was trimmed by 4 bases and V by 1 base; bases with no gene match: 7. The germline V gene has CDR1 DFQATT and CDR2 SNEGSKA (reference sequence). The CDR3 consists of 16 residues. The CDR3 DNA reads TGCAGTGCTAGAGGGACTAGCGGAGCTACTTACAATGAGCAGTTCTTC. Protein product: CSARGTSGATYNEQFF.

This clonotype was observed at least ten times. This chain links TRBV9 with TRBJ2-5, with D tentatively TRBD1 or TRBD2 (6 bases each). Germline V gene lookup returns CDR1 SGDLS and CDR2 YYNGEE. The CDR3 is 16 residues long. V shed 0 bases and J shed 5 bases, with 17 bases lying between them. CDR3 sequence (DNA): TGTGCCAGCAGCGTAGTGGACAGCATCCGGGGGGAGACCCAGTACTTC. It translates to CASSVVDSIRGETQYF.

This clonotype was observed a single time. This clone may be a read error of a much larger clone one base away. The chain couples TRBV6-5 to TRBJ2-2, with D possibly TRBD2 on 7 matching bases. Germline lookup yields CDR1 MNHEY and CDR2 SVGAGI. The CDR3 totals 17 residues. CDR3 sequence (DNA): TGTGCCAGCAGTTACTCCACAAACAGGGAGGGCACCGCGGAGCTGTTTTTT. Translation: CASSYSTNREGTAELFF.

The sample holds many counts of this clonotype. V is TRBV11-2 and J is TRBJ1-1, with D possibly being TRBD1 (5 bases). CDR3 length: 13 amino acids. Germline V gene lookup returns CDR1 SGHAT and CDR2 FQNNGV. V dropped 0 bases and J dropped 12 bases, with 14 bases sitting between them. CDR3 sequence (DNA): TGTGCCAGCAGCTTAGATAGGGACGGGTGGACTTTCTTT. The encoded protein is CASSLDRDGWTFF.

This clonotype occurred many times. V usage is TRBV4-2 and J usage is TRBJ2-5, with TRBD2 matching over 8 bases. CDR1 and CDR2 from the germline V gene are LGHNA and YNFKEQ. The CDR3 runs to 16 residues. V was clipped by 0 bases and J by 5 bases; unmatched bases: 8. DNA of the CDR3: TGTGCCAGCAGCCAAGAAAGGAGCGGGAGACAGGAGACCCAGTACTTC. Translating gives CASSQERSGRQETQYF.

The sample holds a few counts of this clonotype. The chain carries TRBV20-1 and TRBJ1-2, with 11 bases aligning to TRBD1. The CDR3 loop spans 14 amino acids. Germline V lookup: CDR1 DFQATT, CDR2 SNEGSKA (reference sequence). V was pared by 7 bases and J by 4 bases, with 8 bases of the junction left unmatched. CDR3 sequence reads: CSGQGQGVGYGYTF. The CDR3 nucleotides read TGCAGTGGGCAGGGACAGGGGGTTGGCTATGGCTACACCTTC.

This CDR3 reads CATSEALAEGTDTQYF. CDR3 bases: TGTGCCACCAGTGAGGCACTAGCGGAGGGCACAGATACGCAGTATTTT. The J gene is TRBJ2-3, the V gene TRBV24-1; the match to TRBD2 covers 8 bases. CDR1 and CDR2 from the germline V gene are KGHDR and SFDVKD. With 4 bases clipped from V and 1 base from J, the junction kept 6 bases outside the gene matches. The CDR3 spans 16 residues.

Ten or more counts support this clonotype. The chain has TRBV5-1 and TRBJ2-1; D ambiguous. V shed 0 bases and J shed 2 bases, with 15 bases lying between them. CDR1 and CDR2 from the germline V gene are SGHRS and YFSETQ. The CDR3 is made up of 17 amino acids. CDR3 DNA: TGCGCCAGCAGCTTGGATCGTGCGAGTCTCACCTACAATGAGCAGTTCTTC. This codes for CASSLDRASLTYNEQFF.

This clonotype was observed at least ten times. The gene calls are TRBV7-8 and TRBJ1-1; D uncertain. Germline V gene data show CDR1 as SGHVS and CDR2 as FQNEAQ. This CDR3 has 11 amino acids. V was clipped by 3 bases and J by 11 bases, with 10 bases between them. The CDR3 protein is CASSLTKRAFF. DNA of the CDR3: TGTGCCAGCAGCTTGACCAAACGGGCTTTCTTT.

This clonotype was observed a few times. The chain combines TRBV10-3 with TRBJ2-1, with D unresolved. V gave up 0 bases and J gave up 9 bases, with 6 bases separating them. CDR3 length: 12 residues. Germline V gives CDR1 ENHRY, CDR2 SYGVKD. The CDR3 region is CAISESGFEQFF. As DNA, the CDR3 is TGTGCCATCAGTGAGTCCGGTTTTGAGCAGTTCTTC.

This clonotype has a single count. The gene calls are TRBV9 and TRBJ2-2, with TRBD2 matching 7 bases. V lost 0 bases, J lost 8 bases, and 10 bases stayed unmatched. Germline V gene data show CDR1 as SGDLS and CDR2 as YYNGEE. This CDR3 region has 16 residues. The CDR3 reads CASSVETSLTPGELFF. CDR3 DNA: TGTGCCAGCAGCGTAGAGACTAGCTTGACGCCTGGGGAGCTGTTTTTT.

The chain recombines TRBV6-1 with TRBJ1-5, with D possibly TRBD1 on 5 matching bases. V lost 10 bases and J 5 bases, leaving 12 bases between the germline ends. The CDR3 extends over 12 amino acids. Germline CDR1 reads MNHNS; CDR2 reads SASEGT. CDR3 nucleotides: TGTGCCACCGGGACGAATGATCAGCCCCAGCATTTT. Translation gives CATGTNDQPQHF.

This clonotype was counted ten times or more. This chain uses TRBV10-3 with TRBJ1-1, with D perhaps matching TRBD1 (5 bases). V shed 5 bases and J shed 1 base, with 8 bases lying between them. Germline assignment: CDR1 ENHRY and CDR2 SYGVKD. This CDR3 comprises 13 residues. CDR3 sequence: CAISSGGNTEAFF. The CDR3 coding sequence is TGTGCCATCAGTTCCGGGGGGAACACTGAAGCTTTCTTT.

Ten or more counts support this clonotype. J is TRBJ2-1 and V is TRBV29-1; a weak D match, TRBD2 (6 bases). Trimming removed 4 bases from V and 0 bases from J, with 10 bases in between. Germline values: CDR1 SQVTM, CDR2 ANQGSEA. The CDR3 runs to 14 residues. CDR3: CSVGSGRSYNEQFF. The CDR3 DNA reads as TGCAGCGTTGGGAGCGGGCGCTCCTACAATGAGCAGTTCTTC.

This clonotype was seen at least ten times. CDR3 DNA: TGCGCCAGCAGCCCCCTAGCGGGAGAGCACGGGGAGCTGTTTTTT. Protein: CASSPLAGEHGELFF. The chain couples TRBV5-1 to TRBJ2-2; 10 bases map to TRBD2. Trimming took 4 bases from V and 7 from J; bases not matched to a gene: 7. Per germline, CDR1 SGHRS and CDR2 YFSETQ. The CDR3 is 15 amino acids. The full variable domain, in which reference TRBV5-1 and TRBJ2-2 provide the parts outside the CDR3, is KAGVTQTPRYLIKTRGQQVTLSCSPISGHRSVSWYQQTPGQGLQFLFEYFSETQRNKGNFPGRFSGRQFSNSRSEMNVSTLELGDSALYLCASSPLAGEHGELFFGEGSRLTVL.

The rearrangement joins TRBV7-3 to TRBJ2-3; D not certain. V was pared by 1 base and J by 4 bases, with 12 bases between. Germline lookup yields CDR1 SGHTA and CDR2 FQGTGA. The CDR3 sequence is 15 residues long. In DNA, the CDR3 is TGTGCCAGCAGCTTAATACCGGCTCGGGCAGATACGCAGTATTTT. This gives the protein CASSLIPARADTQYF.